The clone carrying this T cell receptor beta chain was detected many times. Its antigen is undetermined. Method: immunoSEQ multiplex PCR; TCRdb's copy keeps in-frame clones and lacks some. The data show roughly 25,000 clones, none appearing only once, with about 1.8% held by the ten largest. Treatment was busulfan-fludarabine conditioning, a marrow graft, and cyclophosphamide on days +3 and +4. J was trimmed by 0 bases and V by 6 bases; bases with no gene match: 9. The germline CDR1 and CDR2 sequences are SNHLY and FYNNEI. This CDR3 comprises 17 residues. This sample is part of a study of T cells after posttransplantation cyclophosphamide. Whole-study findings and limits: Skin or GI-infiltrating T cells shared few TRB sequences with blood. Later post-transplant blood repertoires were often dominated by donor CD8+ memory clones.

Material: PBMCs, obtained after allogeneic stem cell transplant with posttransplant cyclophosphamide. This TCR derives from a male patient younger than 35 who received an allogeneic stem cell transplant from a related donor, was CMV-positive, and had no GVHD. Part of the T cell pool may stem from the graft donor. This chain connects TRBV2 to TRBJ2-1; the match to TRBD1 covers 9 bases. The CDR3 DNA reads TGTGCCAGCAGAGTTAACGACAGGGGGGTCTCCTACAATGAGCAGTTCTTC. Protein: CASRVNDRGVSYNEQFF.